The T cell receptor beta chain described here comes from a study of Tregs in tolerant kidney transplant recipients. In the case of this clone: The read finishes 3 residues shy of the CDR3 end, and the germline J gene is used to complete it.

Here immunoSEQ multiplex PCR was the method, and the copy in TCRdb shows in-frame clones only, minus some. This sample's clone table lists over 45,000 clones. The germline gives CDR1 DFQATT, CDR2 SNEGSKA (reference sequence). CDR3 size: 12 residues. V was cut by 5 bases and J by 3 bases, with 10 bases left in between. This receptor was taken from a human donor who received a combined kidney and bone marrow transplant. The gene calls are TRBV20-1 and TRBJ2-5; D possibly corresponds to TRBD1 (5 bases). The sample was CD4+ T cells from blood, taken before the transplant. CDR3 sequence: CSAPDIEETQYF. The DNA read from the CDR3 is TGCAGTGCTCCGGACATAGAAGAGACC.